This entry features one T cell receptor beta chain sequence. What it recognizes is unknown. Gene names and germline match the mouse. The CDR3 extends 4 residues past the end of the read, so its final part is completed from the germline J gene. The sequencing template was cDNA reverse transcribed from extracted RNA. TCRdb keeps only in-frame clones here, not all; method: immunoSEQ multiplex PCR. The sample holds 15,000 to 20,000 clones, and no clone turns up only once. A sort of pooled cutaneous lymph node cells used CD4, CD8alpha, NKG2D, NKG2ACE and other stains. The data are from a study of CD8+ T cells in alopecia areata. Overall study findings and caveats: Sequences from scalp samples also cover resident alphabeta T cells of normal skin. Compared with normal scalp, lesional scalp had higher clonality and more expanded CD8+ clones.

Trimming stripped 4 bases from V and 0 bases from J, with 13 bases between. The length of the CDR3 is 15 residues. Germline CDR1 reads NNHDY; CDR2 reads SYVADS. The source material was CD8+ T cells sorted from a lymph node. The chain combines TRBV13-3 with TRBJ1-2; possible D gene TRBD1, 6 bases. This clonotype originated in a C3H/HeJ mouse with alopecia areata. For the strain, the MHC haplotype given is H2-k. CDR3 DNA (partial): TGTGCCAGCAGTCCGGGACAAAAAGCAAACTCC. Protein sequence: CASSPGQKANS. The CDR3 as a whole reads CASSPGQKANSDYTF.